These 11 T cell receptor beta chains originate from one sample sequenced in a study of blood T cells in healthy people across ages. Sample-barcoded 5' priming and a J-beta primer mix drove a second PCR of about 6 to 12 cycles. One entry per CDR3 protein results from TCRdb running MiXCR on the 5' RACE reads. The table has about 780,000 distinct CDR3 sequences, 35% to 60% seen once. Sequencing was done on a sample of blood. The receptors were sampled from a man at least 80 years old in good health.

The chain recombines TRBV30 with TRBJ1-1, with D uncertain. Trimming took off 6 bases at V and 0 bases at J, with 8 bases between the two ends. CDR1 and CDR2 (germline): GTSNPN, SVGIG (reference sequence). The CDR3 contains 12 residues. The CDR3 region has the DNA TGTGCCTGTACAGTCATGAACACTGAAGCTTTCTTT. Translating it yields CACTVMNTEAFF.

This clonotype was counted only a few times. The genes are TRBV7-3 and TRBJ2-3; D assignment may be TRBD1 or TRBD2 (6 bases each). The CDR3 is 15 residues long. V gave up 4 bases and J gave up 2 bases, with 13 bases separating them. Germline loops: CDR1 SGHTA, CDR2 FQGTGA. In DNA form, the CDR3 reads TGTGCCAGCAGCTCGCGGGACATCCTCACAGATACGCAGTATTTT. Its translation is CASSSRDILTDTQYF.

The table lists this clonotype with a few counts. This chain connects TRBV11-2 to TRBJ2-3; no clear D gene. CDR3 length equals 13 residues. CDR1 SGHAT and CDR2 FQNNGV come from the germline V gene. V was clipped by 3 bases and J by 6 bases, with 10 bases between them. The CDR3 region is CASSLGPSDTQYF. The CDR3 DNA sequence: TGTGCCAGCAGCTTGGGTCCCTCCGATACGCAGTATTTT.

The chain is built from TRBV5-1 and TRBJ2-1; 13 positions agree with TRBD2. Losses at the gene ends were 4 bases for V and 6 bases for J; bases not matched to a gene: 10. Looked up from germline, CDR1 is SGHRS and CDR2 is YFSETQ. The CDR3 has 17 residues. As DNA, the CDR3 is TGCGCCAGCAGCCCCGGCCCGGGACTAGCGGGAAGCAATGAGCAGTTCTTC. Its translation is CASSPGPGLAGSNEQFF.

In its sample, this clonotype was seen once. V gene TRBV29-1 combines with J gene TRBJ2-3, with a possible D match to TRBD2 (6 bases). There are 15 residues in the CDR3. V was clipped by 1 base and J by 1 base, with 12 bases between them. From germline, CDR1 is SQVTM and CDR2 ANQGSEA. The CDR3 loop reads CSVEAAREGTDTQYF. DNA for the CDR3: TGCAGCGTTGAAGCGGCTAGGGAGGGCACAGATACGCAGTATTTT.

This clonotype showed up just a few times. The V gene is TRBV29-1, the J gene TRBJ2-1; the D gene is possibly TRBD1 (7 bases). CDR1 and CDR2 (germline): SQVTM, ANQGSEA. The CDR3 is 14 residues long. The germline V and J ends were trimmed by 3 bases and 5 bases, with 14 bases remaining between them. DNA for the CDR3: TGCAGCGTTGAGCGGGACAGCAGACACAATGAGCAGTTCTTC. Translation gives CSVERDSRHNEQFF.

V gene TRBV7-2 combines with J gene TRBJ2-4; D is perhaps TRBD1 (6 bases). This CDR3 contains 18 residues. The V gene lost 4 bases and the J gene lost 3 bases, with 22 bases spanning the gap. Per germline, CDR1 SGHTA and CDR2 FQGNSA. The CDR3 region has the DNA TGTGCCAGCAGCTCCGACCTTTGGACAGCGATTAACAAAAACATTCAGTACTTC. It is translated as CASSSDLWTAINKNIQYF.

A few counts support this clonotype. The chain employs TRBV2 and TRBJ2-1; TRBD1 agrees at 12 bases. The V gene's germline CDR1 is SNHLY and CDR2 FYNNEI. J gave up 12 bases and V 4 bases, and 7 bases lay outside the gene matches. The CDR3 covers 14 residues. The CDR3 DNA is TGTGCCAGCAGTGCAGGGACAGGGGGCGTTGGGCAGTTCTTC. The encoded protein is CASSAGTGGVGQFF.

This sequence joins TRBV20-1 and TRBJ2-7, with a tentative D call TRBD2 (5 bases). Trimming took 3 bases from V and 3 from J, leaving 15 bases between them. The length of the CDR3 is 14 residues. CDR1 and CDR2 (germline): DFQATT, SNEGSKA (reference sequence). The DNA for the CDR3 is TGCAGTGCTAGGGGTCTAGCAACTGTCTACGAGCAGTACTTC. This gives the protein CSARGLATVYEQYF.

In DNA, the CDR3 is TGTGCCATAATTAGAGGACAGGGAGGACAGCCCCAGCATTTT. Protein sequence: CAIIRGQGGQPQHF. This chain uses TRBV11-3 with TRBJ1-5; 8 positions agree with TRBD1. The CDR3 is 14 residues long. Germline V gene data show CDR1 as SGHNT and CDR2 as YENEEA. After removal of 10 bases from V and 7 bases from J, the junction contained 12 bases not matched to a gene.

A remark on this clonotype: This clone may be a read error of a much larger clone one base away. The chain carries TRBV7-9 and TRBJ1-3, with D uncertain. Germline loops: CDR1 SEHNR, CDR2 FQNEAQ (reference sequence). This CDR3 comprises 14 residues. The CDR3 DNA sequence: TGTGCCAGCAGCACTACAGTTGTCGGAAGCACCATATATTTT. This encodes CASSTTVVGSTIYF.